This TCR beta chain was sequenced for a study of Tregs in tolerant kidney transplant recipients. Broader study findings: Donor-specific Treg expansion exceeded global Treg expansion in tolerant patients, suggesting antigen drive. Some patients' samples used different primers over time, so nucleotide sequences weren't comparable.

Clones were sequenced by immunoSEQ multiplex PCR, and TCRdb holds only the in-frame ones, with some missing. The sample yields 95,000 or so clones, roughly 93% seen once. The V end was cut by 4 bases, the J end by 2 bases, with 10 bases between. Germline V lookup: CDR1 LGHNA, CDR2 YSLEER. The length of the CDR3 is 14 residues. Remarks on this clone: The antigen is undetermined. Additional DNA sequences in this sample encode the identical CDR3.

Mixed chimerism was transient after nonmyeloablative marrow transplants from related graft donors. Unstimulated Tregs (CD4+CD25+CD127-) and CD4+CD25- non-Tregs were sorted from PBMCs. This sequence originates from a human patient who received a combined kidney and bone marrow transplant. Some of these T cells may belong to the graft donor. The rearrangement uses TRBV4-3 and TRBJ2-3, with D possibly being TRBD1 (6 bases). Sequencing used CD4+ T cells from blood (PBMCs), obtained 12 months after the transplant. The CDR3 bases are TGCGCCAGCAGCCCCACAGGGCCCACAGATACGCAGTATTTT. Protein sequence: CASSPTGPTDTQYF.